This T cell receptor beta chain was found in a study of identical twins. Trimming cost V 7 bases and J 2 bases, with 12 bases left between them. Germline V lookup: CDR1 MDHEN, CDR2 SYDVKM. The CDR3 consists of 13 residues. Study-wide findings and caveats: There is a chance that invariant MAIT and iNKT cells partially muddied zero-insertion analyses. There was more out-of-frame TCR alpha sharing in monozygotic twins than models estimated.

One entry per CDR3 protein, called by TCRdb with MiXCR from the 5' RACE reads. This sample yields approximately 220,000 distinct CDR3 sequences, of which 7.5% are seen a single time; around 2.1% belongs to the top ten. This clonotype was seen a few times. Its antigen is undetermined. All donors comprised healthy Caucasians. The same specimen was also included in a second study, on yellow fever vaccine responses in identical twins.

Sample: memory (CD45RO+) T cells sorted from blood. This clonotype originated in a woman aged 18-29 years in good health. The chain combines TRBV28 with TRBJ2-7; D is undetermined. CDR3 sequence: CASTLTTTYEQYF. The CDR3 DNA reads as TGTGCCAGCACCCTCACTACTACCTACGAGCAGTACTTC.